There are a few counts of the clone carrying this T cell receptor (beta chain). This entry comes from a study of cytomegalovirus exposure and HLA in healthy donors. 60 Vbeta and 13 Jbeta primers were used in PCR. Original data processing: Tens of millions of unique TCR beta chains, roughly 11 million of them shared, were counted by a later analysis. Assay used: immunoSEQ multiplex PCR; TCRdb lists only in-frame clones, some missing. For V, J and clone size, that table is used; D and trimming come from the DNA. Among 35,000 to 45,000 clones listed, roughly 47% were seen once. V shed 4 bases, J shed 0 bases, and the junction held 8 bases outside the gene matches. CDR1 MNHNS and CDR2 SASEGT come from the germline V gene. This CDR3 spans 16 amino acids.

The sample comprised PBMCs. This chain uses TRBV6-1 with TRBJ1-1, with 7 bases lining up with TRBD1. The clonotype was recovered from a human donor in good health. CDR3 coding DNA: TGTGCCAGCAGTGCTAGGGGACAGAATATGAACACTGAAGCTTTCTTT. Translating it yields CASSARGQNMNTEAFF.